The 16 T cell receptor beta chains reported below all come from one sample, sequenced in a study of glioma-infiltrating T cells (dated by TCRdb to 2015 to 2016). The sequencer was an Illumina MiSeq. The iRepertoire nested amplicon-rescue multiplex PCR (arm-PCR) platform was used to amplify TCR alpha and beta CDR3 regions from RNA. In-frame beta chains were kept once TCRdb had trimmed the public reads at Q25 with fastp and called clones with MiXCR. Entries that share a CDR3 protein sequence are merged under the most common genes and DNA. Counted in this sample were approximately 110,000 distinct CDR3 sequences; roughly 20% of them appeared once. The ten biggest clones cover roughly 15% of the sample. Sequencing was carried out using glioma tissue, nonneoplastic brain tissue, or PBMCs (not recorded which). These receptors all stem from a human donor with low-grade glioma or glioblastoma, undergoing nonglioma brain surgery, or in good health (not recorded which).

For this clonotype: A much larger clone sits a single nucleotide away, making a read error possible. Here the CDR3 omits its conserved ending phenylalanine or tryptophan, so a read error is the likely source. V usage is TRBV18 and J usage is TRBJ2-7, with D possibly TRBD1 on 6 matching bases. This CDR3 is 13 amino acids long. Germline V CDR1 and CDR2: KGHSH, LQKENI. V gave up 4 bases and J gave up 5 bases, with 12 bases separating them. CDR3 loop: CASSLGDIDEQYL. CDR3 nucleotide sequence: TGTGCCAGCTCACTCGGGGACATTGACGAGCAGTACCTC.

This clonotype was detected only a few times. This sequence joins TRBV5-1 and TRBJ2-5; 10 bases fit TRBD1. V shed 3 bases and J 3 bases; nucleotides not matched to a gene: 5. CDR1 is SGHRS and CDR2 is YFSETQ in the germline V gene. The CDR3 extends over 15 amino acids. DNA of the CDR3: TGCGCCAGCAGCTCTACCGGGACAGGGGAAGAGACCCAGTACTTC. Its protein product is CASSSTGTGEETQYF.

This clonotype has at least ten counts. This chain uses TRBV7-9 with TRBJ1-1; D might be TRBD1 (6 bases). Trimming took off 1 base at V and 4 bases at J, with 16 bases between the two ends. CDR3 length: 16 residues. Per germline, CDR1 SEHNR and CDR2 FQNEAQ (reference sequence). This chain's CDR3 is CASSLGNRAVGTEAFF. CDR3 bases: TGTGCCAGCAGCTTAGGCAACAGGGCTGTGGGCACTGAAGCTTTCTTT.

On this clonotype itself: A much larger clone is a single base away; this may be a read error. The chain couples TRBV10-3 to TRBJ2-7; D not certain. The CDR3 is 13 amino acids. Germline CDR1 and CDR2: ENHRY and SYGVKD. The DNA for the CDR3 is TGTGCCGTCAGTGAGTTCCCATCCTACGAGCAGTACTTC. This sequence encodes CAVSEFPSYEQYF.

The sample holds many counts of this clonotype. J is TRBJ2-3 and V is TRBV20-1; D may be TRBD2 (6 bases). V lost 6 bases and J 4 bases, leaving 14 bases between the germline ends. The CDR3 has 13 residues. The germline CDR1 and CDR2 sequences are DFQATT and SNEGSKA (reference sequence). CDR3 amino acids: CSAGYGTSDTQYF. CDR3 DNA: TGCAGTGCCGGATACGGGACTTCAGATACGCAGTATTTT.

This clonotype was seen many times. This chain links TRBV12-3 or TRBV12-4 with TRBJ2-1; D is tentatively TRBD1 or TRBD2 (6 bases each). The V end lost 4 bases, the J end lost 7 bases, and 8 bases lay between the germline ends. The CDR3 consists of 12 residues. The CDR3 DNA follows: TGTGCCAGCAGTTGGGGGGCTAATGAGCAGTTCTTC. Translation gives CASSWGANEQFF.

The chain is built from TRBV7-2 and TRBJ1-2, with TRBD1 identical over 10 bases. The trim removed 4 bases at V and 4 bases at J, leaving 3 bases unmatched. In germline, CDR1 is SGHTA, CDR2 FQGNSA. CDR3 length equals 14 residues. Here the CDR3 reads CASSSGQGPYGYTF. CDR3 bases: TGTGCCAGCAGCTCGGGACAGGGGCCCTATGGCTACACCTTC.

Many counts were recorded for this clonotype. The V call is TRBV6-6, the J call TRBJ2-5, with 9 nucleotides matching TRBD2. The trim removed 0 bases at V and 3 bases at J, leaving 5 bases unmatched. Germline values: CDR1 MNHNY, CDR2 SVGAGI (reference sequence). The CDR3 has 16 amino acids. CDR3 sequence: CASSYSISGSKETQYF. The CDR3 nucleotides are TGTGCCAGCAGTTACTCGATTAGCGGGAGCAAAGAGACCCAGTACTTC.

This clonotype was recorded once. The V and J genes are TRBV30 and TRBJ1-1; no clear D. V was clipped by 3 bases and J by 5 bases, with 13 bases between them. CDR1 GTSNPN and CDR2 SVGIG come from the germline V gene (reference sequence). The CDR3 runs to 13 residues. The CDR3 loop is CAWRLSGRTEAFF. The CDR3 bases are TGTGCCTGGAGACTTTCGGGGAGAACTGAAGCTTTCTTT.

With regard to this clonotype: A much larger clone lies one base from this, so it may be a read error. The chain employs TRBV5-6 and TRBJ2-3; D might be TRBD2 (5 bases). Between the trimmed V and J ends, which lost 5 bases and 3 bases, there was a span of 13 bases. CDR3 length: 14 residues. CDR1 and CDR2 (germline): SGHDT, YYEEEE. CDR3 DNA: TGTGCCAGCAGGTGGACTGGCACGACAGATACGCAGTATTTT. This translates into CASRWTGTTDTQYF.

This clonotype was observed many times. The gene calls are TRBV28 and TRBJ1-2; D unresolved. V shed 4 bases and J shed 4 bases, with 10 bases lying between them. The CDR3 extends over 13 amino acids. Germline V gene sequence: CDR1 MDHEN, CDR2 SYDVKM. CDR3 region: CASSSRPSYGYTF. The DNA for the CDR3 is TGTGCCAGCAGTTCGCGACCGAGCTATGGCTACACCTTC.

This clonotype was recorded only once. A much larger clone differs from this one at a single base, so this may be a read error. The J gene is TRBJ2-3, the V gene TRBV2; D unresolved. The CDR3 extends over 12 amino acids. The V end was cut by 7 bases, the J end by 7 bases, with 12 bases between. CDR1 and CDR2 (germline): SNHLY, FYNNEI. DNA for the CDR3: TGTGCCAGCAATAGACCGACATATACGCAGTATTTT. It encodes CASNRPTYTQYF.

There are a few counts of this clonotype. A much larger clone lies a single base off, so this may be a read error. The chain uses TRBV24-1 and TRBJ2-6, with D unclear. CDR1 and CDR2 from the germline V gene are KGHDR and SFDVKD. There are 13 residues in the CDR3. The chain's CDR3 is CATCEQRANVLTF. The CDR3 nucleotides read TGTGCCACCTGTGAACAGAGGGCCAACGTCCTGACTTTC.

V usage is TRBV4-1 and J usage is TRBJ2-7; 12 bases are a match to TRBD1. Trimming at V came to 7 bases and at J to 6 bases, leaving 13 bases not matched to a gene. Germline values: CDR1 MGHRA, CDR2 YSYEKL. The CDR3 extends over 16 amino acids. The CDR3 DNA reads TGCGCCAGCACCCCTCCCGGGACAGGGGGCGGGTCCGAGCAGTACTTC. Amino acids: CASTPPGTGGGSEQYF.

This clonotype has only a few counts. The rearrangement uses TRBV5-6 and TRBJ2-7, with D possibly being TRBD1 or TRBD2 (5 bases each). Per the germline V gene, CDR1 is SGHDT and CDR2 is YYEEEE. Trimming cost V 5 bases and J 1 base, with 16 bases left between them. CDR3 length equals 15 residues. CDR3 in DNA: TGTGCCAGCAGAAGTCAGGGCGAGGGATCCTACGAGCAGTACTTC. This translates into CASRSQGEGSYEQYF.

Note on this clonotype: This sequence may be a read error, since a much larger clone differs from it by one base. V is TRBV12-3 or TRBV12-4 and J is TRBJ2-3, with D unclear. The V gene lost 6 bases and the J gene lost 4 bases, with 8 bases spanning the gap. This CDR3 has 12 amino acids. Written as DNA, the CDR3 is TGTGCCAGCAGGAGGTCGGCAGATACGCAGTATTTT. It yields the protein CASRRSADTQYF.